These T cell receptor beta chains were read from a single sample in a study of beta chain features in type 1 diabetes. The protocol was immunoSEQ multiplex PCR, while the TCRdb copy is restricted to in-frame clones and leaves out a portion. The profile covers roughly 240,000 clones, with about 23% appearing a single time and about 0.012% taken by the ten largest. Sequenced input: naive CD4+ T cells from blood. The receptor source for this set is a woman aged 25 to 39 with type 1 diabetes. Each CDR3 is given with its conserved first and last residue. The D gene is left open where the match is weak. Clone sizes are given selectively: once, few, many, or a class where the clone is expanded.

D	V	J	size	CDR3	DNA
NA	TRBV20-1	TRBJ2-5	few	CSARGETQYF	TGCAGTGCTAGGGGCGAGACCCAGTACTTC
TRBD2	TRBV14	TRBJ2-7	NA	CASSQVLAGAYEQYF	TGTGCCAGCAGCCAAGTACTAGCGGGAGCCTACGAGCAGTACTTC
TRBD2	TRBV7-9	TRBJ2-7	few	CASSLGLAGVGEQYF	TGTGCCAGCAGCTTGGGACTAGCGGGAGTGGGGGAGCAGTACTTC
NA	TRBV27	TRBJ1-5	NA	CASSLNSLLREPQHF	TGTGCCAGCAGTTTAAACAGCCTACTGCGGGAGCCCCAGCATTTT
TRBD2	TRBV11-2	TRBJ2-7	NA	CASSLDMASGWYEQYF	TGTGCCAGCAGCTTAGATATGGCTAGCGGCTGGTACGAGCAGTACTTC
TRBD1	TRBV5-1	TRBJ1-1	few	CASSLMPRQGAVTEAFF	TGCGCCAGCAGCTTGATGCCCAGACAGGGGGCGGTCACTGAAGCTTTCTTT
NA	TRBV30	TRBJ2-5	NA	CAWSVLGGEGTQYF	TGTGCCTGGAGTGTACTAGGGGGGGAGGGGACCCAGTACTTC
NA	TRBV20-1	TRBJ1-1	NA	CRVTVNTEAFF	TGCAGAGTCACAGTTAACACTGAAGCTTTCTTT
TRBD2	TRBV5-1	TRBJ2-3	NA	CASSQGLAGFTDTQYF	TGCGCCAGCAGCCAAGGACTAGCGGGATTCACAGATACGCAGTATTTT
NA	TRBV6-5	TRBJ2-7	NA	CASSYDGGSLHEQYF	TGTGCCAGCAGTTACGATGGGGGCTCCCTACACGAGCAGTACTTC
TRBD2	TRBV4-2	TRBJ2-1	few	CASSHGTSGLYNEQFF	TGTGCCAGCAGCCATGGGACTAGCGGGTTGTACAATGAGCAGTTCTTC
NA	TRBV29-1	TRBJ2-3	NA	CSLQGLSTDTQYF	TGCAGCCTCCAGGGATTGAGCACAGATACGCAGTATTTT
NA	TRBV19	TRBJ1-2	NA	CASSPAAGNYGYTF	TGTGCCAGTAGTCCCGCGGCAGGGAACTATGGCTACACCTTC
TRBD2	TRBV7-8	TRBJ2-1	NA	CASSPGRPPSGRSYNEQFF	TGTGCCAGCAGCCCGGGTCGGCCGCCTAGCGGGAGATCCTACAATGAGCAGTTCTTC
NA	TRBV28	TRBJ1-1	NA	CASSLRNTEAFF	TGTGCCAGCAGTTTGCGGAACACTGAAGCTTTCTTT
NA	TRBV7-2	TRBJ2-1	once	CASSPMNEQFF	TGTGCCAGCAGTCCTATGAATGAGCAGTTCTTC
TRBD2	TRBV10-3	TRBJ2-3	NA	CAISGTSAPTDTQYF	TGTGCCATCAGCGGGACTAGCGCTCCCACAGATACGCAGTATTTT
TRBD1	TRBV11-2	TRBJ1-1	once	CASSAYRGGNTEAFF	TGTGCCAGCAGCGCTTACAGGGGGGGGAACACTGAAGCTTTCTTT
NA	TRBV7-9	TRBJ2-1	NA	CASSKDNTGKRNDWFF	TGTGCCAGCTCCAAGGATAACACAGGGAAACGGAACGATTGGTTCTTC
NA	TRBV18	TRBJ1-1	few	CASSPMGSTNTEAFF	TGTGCCAGCTCACCAATGGGCAGCACCAACACTGAAGCTTTCTTT
TRBD1	TRBV5-6	TRBJ2-7	NA	CASSPPGGLYEQYF	TGTGCCAGCAGCCCCCCAGGGGGCCTTTACGAGCAGTACTTC
NA	TRBV18	TRBJ2-7	NA	CASSPPTVNEQYF	TGTGCCAGCTCACCACCGACAGTAAATGAGCAGTACTTC
NA	TRBV7-2	TRBJ1-4	NA	CASSSVGVGEKLFF	TGTGCCAGCAGCTCCGTAGGGGTGGGGGAAAAACTGTTTTTT
NA	TRBV21-1	TRBJ2-7	few	CASSRREWTGLF	TGTGCCAGCAGTCGTCGAGAATGGACAGGGCTCTTC
TRBD1	TRBV15	TRBJ2-1	few	CATSGLQGMSSYNEQFF	TGTGCCACCAGCGGATTACAGGGGATGAGCTCCTACAATGAGCAGTTCTTC
NA	TRBV7-9	TRBJ2-6	few	CASSARGEGSGANVLTF	TGTGCCAGCAGCGCCAGGGGAGAGGGCTCTGGGGCCAACGTCCTGACTTTC
TRBD2	TRBV18	TRBJ2-2	NA	CASSPGLAGFTGELFF	TGTGCCAGCTCACCAGGGCTAGCGGGATTCACCGGGGAGCTGTTTTTT
NA	TRBV30	TRBJ2-2	NA	CAWITRVPGELFF	TGTGCCTGGATAACTAGGGTTCCCGGGGAGCTGTTTTTT
NA	TRBV2	TRBJ2-1	NA	CASSEARSGSNEQFF	TGTGCCAGCAGTGAAGCGAGATCCGGGAGCAATGAGCAGTTCTTC
TRBD1	TRBV7-9	TRBJ2-4	few	CASSHGDRGSDIQYF	TGTGCCAGCAGTCACGGGGACAGGGGGTCGGACATTCAGTACTTC
NA	TRBV27	TRBJ1-1	NA	CASSLPGNTEAFF	TGTGCCAGCAGTTTACCGGGGAACACTGAAGCTTTCTTT
NA	TRBV5-1	TRBJ2-1	NA	CASRAVMGYNEQFF	TGCGCCAGCCGAGCGGTGATGGGGTACAATGAGCAGTTCTTC
TRBD1	TRBV29-1	TRBJ2-7	NA	CSVGRDRGPSEQYF	TGCAGCGTCGGGAGGGACAGGGGGCCCAGCGAGCAGTACTTC
NA	TRBV29-1	TRBJ2-3	few	CSVASRSDTQYF	TGCAGCGTTGCTAGCCGCTCGGATACGCAGTATTTT
NA	TRBV11-2	TRBJ1-1	NA	CASSLVLRGEAFF	TGTGCCAGCAGCTTAGTGCTTCGGGGGGAAGCTTTCTTT
TRBD2	TRBV28	TRBJ2-7	NA	CASSLGEGGRAVEQYF	TGTGCCAGCAGTTTAGGAGAGGGCGGGAGAGCGGTTGAGCAGTACTTC
NA	TRBV30	TRBJ2-1	NA	CAWSAYFGGKYNEQFF	TGTGCCTGGAGTGCCTACTTTGGCGGGAAGTACAATGAGCAGTTCTTC
NA	TRBV25-1	TRBJ1-2	few	CASTGNYGYTF	TGTGCCAGCACCGGGAACTATGGCTACACCTTC
NA	TRBV7-9	TRBJ1-2	few	CASSFRGNYGYTF	TGTGCCAGCAGCTTCAGAGGGAACTATGGCTACACCTTC
TRBD1	TRBV2	TRBJ2-3	few	CASRTGQGTDTQYF	TGTGCCAGCAGGACGGGACAGGGCACAGATACGCAGTATTTT
NA	TRBV2	TRBJ2-1	NA	CASAYTRNNEQFF	TGTGCCAGCGCGTATACCAGGAACAATGAGCAGTTCTTC
NA	TRBV5-1	TRBJ2-2	few	CASLPHSNTGELFF	TGCGCCAGCCTCCCCCACTCGAACACCGGGGAGCTGTTTTTT
NA	TRBV18	TRBJ2-5	NA	CASSAQEAQYF	TGTGCCAGCTCAGCACAAGAGGCCCAGTACTTC
NA	TRBV30	TRBJ2-5	few	CAWSRQGRETQYF	TGTGCCTGGAGCCGCCAGGGTAGAGAGACCCAGTACTTC
TRBD2	TRBV29-1	TRBJ2-3	NA	CSVFPRGLAGEGTDTQYF	TGCAGCGTTTTTCCCCGGGGGCTAGCGGGAGAGGGTACAGATACGCAGTATTTT
TRBD2	TRBV5-1	TRBJ2-7	NA	CASSAAWREGEQYF	TGCGCCAGCAGCGCGGCCTGGCGGGAGGGCGAGCAGTACTTC
NA	TRBV5-4	TRBJ2-2	NA	CASSLLEGELFF	TGTGCCAGCAGCCTGCTAGAGGGGGAGCTGTTTTTT
NA	TRBV18	TRBJ1-1	once	CASSPQGQTNTEAFF	TGTGCCAGCTCACCGCAGGGACAAACGAACACTGAAGCTTTCTTT
NA	TRBV4-2	TRBJ2-2	NA	CASSQPDRPNTGELFF	TGTGCCAGCAGCCAACCAGACAGACCGAACACCGGGGAGCTGTTTTTT
NA	TRBV15	TRBJ2-3	NA	CATSQGRTSTDTQYF	TGTGCCACCAGCCAAGGCAGGACTAGCACAGATACGCAGTATTTT
TRBD2	TRBV11-2	TRBJ2-1	NA	CASSFQSGSSYNEQFF	TGTGCCAGCAGCTTTCAAAGCGGGAGCTCCTACAATGAGCAGTTCTTC
NA	TRBV30	TRBJ1-2	few	CAWSGNYGYTF	TGTGCCTGGAGCGGTAACTATGGCTACACCTTC
NA	TRBV14	TRBJ1-1	few	CASSHLEWQLNTEAFF	TGTGCCAGCAGCCACCTAGAGTGGCAGCTGAACACTGAAGCTTTCTTT
NA	TRBV30	TRBJ2-2	NA	CAWRGRYTGELFF	TGTGCCTGGAGGGGCCGCTACACCGGGGAGCTGTTTTTT
NA	TRBV2	TRBJ2-7	few	CASSGGTRVYEQYF	TGTGCCAGCAGCGGCGGGACTCGGGTCTACGAGCAGTACTTC
NA	TRBV4-1	TRBJ2-3	NA	CASSQRPLGVGADTQYF	TGCGCCAGCAGCCAACGCCCTTTGGGCGTAGGCGCAGATACGCAGTATTTT
NA	TRBV20-1	TRBJ2-3	NA	CSADSLDTQYF	TGCAGTGCTGACAGTTTGGATACGCAGTATTTT
NA	TRBV4-2	TRBJ2-5	few	CASSEVGGETQYF	TGTGCCAGCAGCGAGGTGGGAGGAGAGACCCAGTACTTC
NA	TRBV29-1	TRBJ2-5	NA	CSVDLGDRYQETQYF	TGCAGCGTTGATCTGGGTGACAGGTACCAAGAGACCCAGTACTTC
TRBD2	TRBV7-8	TRBJ2-5	NA	CASSFLAGLQETQYF	TGTGCCAGCAGCTTTCTAGCGGGGTTGCAAGAGACCCAGTACTTC